This is a list of T cell receptor beta chains from one sample in a study of blood T cell repertoires in COVID-19. Profiled with immunoSEQ multiplex PCR; TCRdb holds only in-frame clones, not every one. The profile covers 90,000 to 120,000 clones, with 65% to 80% appearing a single time and 4.3% taken by the ten largest. The sequenced sample consisted of peripheral blood. All receptors derive from a man in his 70s with acute or convalescent COVID-19. Both conserved end residues are part of each CDR3. Each record gives: CDR3 DNA, CDR3 protein, V gene, D gene, J gene, clone size. D genes are given only for firm matches. For some rows the clone size is stated as once, few or many, or as a class when expanded; others skip it.

TGTGCCAGCAGCTTAGGATCCCAGTCGGAGACTTTCTTT,CASSLGSQSETFF,TRBV7-2,.,TRBJ1-1,.
TGTGCCAGCGGGGCTCCGGAGAGCAATCAGCCCCAGCATTTT,CASGAPESNQPQHF,TRBV10-3,.,TRBJ1-5,.
TGTGCCAGCAGAACAGGGGAAAGGGATTACAATGAGCAGTTCTTC,CASRTGERDYNEQFF,TRBV6-5,TRBD1,TRBJ2-1,.
TGTGCCAGCAGCTTAGACAGGGTTGCCACCTCTGGAAACACCATATATTTT,CASSLDRVATSGNTIYF,TRBV7-6,.,TRBJ1-3,once
TGTGCCAGCAGTGGGCAGGGTGACACTGAAGCTTTCTTT,CASSGQGDTEAFF,TRBV11-2,.,TRBJ1-1,few
TGTGCCAGCAGCGACCTCCCAGGTCAGCCCCAGCATTTT,CASSDLPGQPQHF,TRBV9,.,TRBJ1-5,few
TGTGCCAGCAGCATTATCGGACTAGCGGGGGCCGGAGGTACGCAGTATTTT,CASSIIGLAGAGGTQYF,TRBV5-6,TRBD2,TRBJ2-3,.
TGTGCCAGCAGTTTTAGGACTAGCCGACAACTAGATACGCAGTATTTT,CASSFRTSRQLDTQYF,TRBV2,TRBD2,TRBJ2-3,.
TGTGCCAGCAGCAACGCCCCAGGGGAAGAAGAAAAACTGTTTTTT,CASSNAPGEEEKLFF,TRBV5-8,.,TRBJ1-4,.
TGTGCCAGCAGCTCCGGACAGGGGGCTATTAACACCGGGGAGCTGTTTTTT,CASSSGQGAINTGELFF,TRBV7-2,TRBD1,TRBJ2-2,few
TGCGCCAGCAGCCAAGATCTGGCAGGTGAAGCTTTCTTT,CASSQDLAGEAFF,TRBV4-3,.,TRBJ1-1,.
TGTGCCAGCAGTGAACTATTTGGGACAGGGGCCGGGGAGCTGTTTTTT,CASSELFGTGAGELFF,TRBV6-1,TRBD1,TRBJ2-2,.
TGCGCCAGCAGACTAGCGATTCTTCAAGAGACCCAGTACTTC,CASRLAILQETQYF,TRBV5-1,TRBD2,TRBJ2-5,.
TGTGCCAGTAGTATAGCGTCACAGCTGAACACTGAAGCTTTCTTT,CASSIASQLNTEAFF,TRBV19,.,TRBJ1-1,.
TGTGCCAGCAGCTTACATGGCGAGACCCAGTACTTC,CASSLHGETQYF,TRBV7-3,.,TRBJ2-5,.
TGTGCCAGCAGCTTAGCAGGGACAGGGGTGGTAGAGACCCAGTACTTC,CASSLAGTGVVETQYF,TRBV7-2,TRBD1,TRBJ2-5,.
TGCAGCGGCAGGGGGGACACTGAAGCTTTCTTT,CSGRGDTEAFF,TRBV29-1,TRBD1,TRBJ1-1,.
TGTGCCACCAGCAGAGTGGGACTAGCGGAAGAGACCCAGTACTTC,CATSRVGLAEETQYF,TRBV15,TRBD2,TRBJ2-5,.
TGTGCTAGTGGTTTGGTATGGGACAGGGGGATTCGGGAGCAGTACTTC,CASGLVWDRGIREQYF,TRBV12-5,TRBD1,TRBJ2-7,few
TGTGCCAGCAGCACTAGCGGGGGCCTAAATGAGCAGTTCTTC,CASSTSGGLNEQFF,TRBV7-3,TRBD2,TRBJ2-1,once
TGTGCCAGCAGCGATCAGGGGGGCAATCAGCCCCAGCATTTT,CASSDQGGNQPQHF,TRBV6-5,TRBD1,TRBJ1-5,.
TGTGCCAGCAGCGTCGGGACAGCCTACACCGGGGAGCTGTTTTTT,CASSVGTAYTGELFF,TRBV9,TRBD1,TRBJ2-2,.
TGTGCCAGCGCAAACAGGGTCGGGTCTGAAGCTTTCTTT,CASANRVGSEAFF,TRBV12-3/TRBV12-4,.,TRBJ1-1,.
TGTGCTAGCAGCTCCCCGGGCGGGGGGCTGCAAGAGACCCAGTACTTC,CASSSPGGGLQETQYF,TRBV7-7,TRBD2,TRBJ2-5,.
TGCGCCAGCAGCTTGGGGGGCCTCGCCTCCTCCTACGAGCAGTACTTC,CASSLGGLASSYEQYF,TRBV5-1,.,TRBJ2-7,once
TGTGCCAGCAGCGTAGCACAGAACTATGGCTACACCTTC,CASSVAQNYGYTF,TRBV9,.,TRBJ1-2,.
TGTGCCAGCAGCGTCTCCGGGACTTCTGTGGAGACCCAGTACTTC,CASSVSGTSVETQYF,TRBV11-2,.,TRBJ2-5,.
TGTGCCAGCTGGAAGGCGGGTTCTAACACTGAAGCTTTCTTT,CASWKAGSNTEAFF,TRBV27,.,TRBJ1-1,.
TGCGCCAGCAGCCAACACACCGGGACAACATACTTC,CASSQHTGTTYF,TRBV4-3,.,TRBJ2-7,once
TGTGCCAGTAGTACGACAGGGAGAGAAAAACTGTTTTTT,CASSTTGREKLFF,TRBV19,TRBD1,TRBJ1-4,.
TGTGCCAGCAGTTCCCGGGTAGCGGGGGTGACAGATACGCAGTATTTT,CASSSRVAGVTDTQYF,TRBV27,TRBD2,TRBJ2-3,once
TGTGCCAGCAGTTTATCTTTGGGACTCGGATCACCCCTCCACTTT,CASSLSLGLGSPLHF,TRBV27,.,TRBJ1-6,.
TGCGCCAGCAGCCGGACAGGGGGCGGAGGTGATACGCAGTATTTT,CASSRTGGGGDTQYF,TRBV4-3,TRBD1,TRBJ2-3,.
TGTGCCAGCAGCTTAAAACAGGGGAATGCCCAGCATTTT,CASSLKQGNAQHF,TRBV7-2,TRBD1,TRBJ1-5,.
TGTGCCAGCAGGTCGGGACAGTACTATAATTCACCCCTCCACTTT,CASRSGQYYNSPLHF,TRBV6-5,TRBD1,TRBJ1-6,.
TGTGCCAGCAGCACCTGGGGGGGCTGGACTAGCACAGATACGCAGTATTTT,CASSTWGGWTSTDTQYF,TRBV21-1,.,TRBJ2-3,.
TGTGCCAGCAGAGAACCGGGACTAGCGGGGGCGGGTGAGCAGTTCTTC,CASREPGLAGAGEQFF,TRBV5-4,TRBD2,TRBJ2-1,.
TGTGCCAGCAGTGAGGGAGCGGGGGCAGATACGCAGTATTTT,CASSEGAGADTQYF,TRBV6-1,TRBD2,TRBJ2-3,.
TGTGCCAGCAGAACGTCTGGGACAGAGGATTCACCCCTCCACTTT,CASRTSGTEDSPLHF,TRBV9,TRBD1,TRBJ1-6,.
TGCGCCAGCAGTGGCGGGGGGAACACCGGGGAGCTGTTTTTT,CASSGGGNTGELFF,TRBV5-1,TRBD2,TRBJ2-2,.
TGTGCCAGCAGTGCGGACAGGGGGCATGACGAGCAGTACTTC,CASSADRGHDEQYF,TRBV2,TRBD1,TRBJ2-7,once
TGTGCCAGCAGCTTAAGCACCTCAGATACGCAGTATTTT,CASSLSTSDTQYF,TRBV7-9,.,TRBJ2-3,.